The clone carrying this TCR beta chain occurred once. Antigen specificity is unknown. Unmatched junction bases numbered 4, after V lost 3 bases and J lost 3 bases. Germline V lookup: CDR1 KGHSH, CDR2 LQKENI. The CDR3 is 14 amino acids. Generated by immunoSEQ multiplex PCR, the TCRdb table keeps only in-frame clones and is missing some. This sample has roughly 130,000 clones, with 92% found just once. The data were obtained in a study of T cell responses to AZD1222 COVID-19 vaccine. Study as a whole: Analyses pooled second doses at about 4 or about 12 weeks.

Findings of the study overall: Females outnumbered males among donors, who were mostly white British; clonal diversity was possibly underestimated. Two AZD1222 administrations were followed by greater Spike-specific TCR breadth and depth.

This sequence was found in an adult in good health. The chain uses TRBV18 and TRBJ2-7; 8 bases agree with TRBD1. This specimen was peripheral blood, taken on day 0 of AZD1222 vaccination. In DNA form, the CDR3 reads TGTGCCAGCTCACCTGGACAGGGATTCTACGAGCAGTACTTC. This gives the protein CASSPGQGFYEQYF.